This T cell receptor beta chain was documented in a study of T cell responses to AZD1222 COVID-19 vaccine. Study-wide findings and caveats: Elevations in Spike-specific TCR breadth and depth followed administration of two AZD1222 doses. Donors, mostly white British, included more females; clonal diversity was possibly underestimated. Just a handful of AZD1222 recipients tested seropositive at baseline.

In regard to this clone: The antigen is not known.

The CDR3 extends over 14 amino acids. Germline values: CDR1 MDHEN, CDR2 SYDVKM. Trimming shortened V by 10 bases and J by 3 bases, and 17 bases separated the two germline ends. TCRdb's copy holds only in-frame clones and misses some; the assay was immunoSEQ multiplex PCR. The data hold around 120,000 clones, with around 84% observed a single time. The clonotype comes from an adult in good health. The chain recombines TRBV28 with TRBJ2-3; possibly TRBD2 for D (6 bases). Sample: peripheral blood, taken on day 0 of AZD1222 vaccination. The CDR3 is CATSEGEVTDTQYF. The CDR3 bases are TGTGCCACCTCAGAAGGGGAGGTAACAGATACGCAGTATTTT.